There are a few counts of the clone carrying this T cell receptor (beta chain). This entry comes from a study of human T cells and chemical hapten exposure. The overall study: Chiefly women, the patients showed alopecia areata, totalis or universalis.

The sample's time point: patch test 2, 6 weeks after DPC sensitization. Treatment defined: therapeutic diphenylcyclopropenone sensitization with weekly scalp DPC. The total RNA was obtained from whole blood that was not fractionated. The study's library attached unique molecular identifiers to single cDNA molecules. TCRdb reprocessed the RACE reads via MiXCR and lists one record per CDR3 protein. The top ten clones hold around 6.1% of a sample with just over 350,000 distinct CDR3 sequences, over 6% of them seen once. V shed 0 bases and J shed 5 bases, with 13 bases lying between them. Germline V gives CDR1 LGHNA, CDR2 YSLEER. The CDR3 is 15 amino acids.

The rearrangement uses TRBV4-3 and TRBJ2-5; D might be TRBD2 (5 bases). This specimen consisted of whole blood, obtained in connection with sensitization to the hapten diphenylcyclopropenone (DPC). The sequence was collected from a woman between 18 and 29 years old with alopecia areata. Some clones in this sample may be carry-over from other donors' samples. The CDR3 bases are TGCGCCAGCAGCCAAGATGTAGGCAGGAGGGAGACCCAGTACTTC. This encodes CASSQDVGRRETQYF.